The 2 T cell receptor beta chains below were found in one sample sequenced in a study of T-cell reconstitution after alpha-beta-depleted transplantation in children. Preparation of the TCRbeta library used unique molecular identifiers. TCRdb re-called the PCR reads through MiXCR, storing one row per CDR3 protein. The repertoire holds about 230,000 distinct CDR3 sequences, around 12% seen once, with about 2.4% in the top ten. The sample in question was PBMCs from the stem cell graft donor, obtained from the stem cell graft. These receptor sequences come from a human donor who donated a stem cell graft to a child with acute lymphoblastic leukemia.

The CDR3 nucleotides read TGCAGTGGTAATCCATTGGAAGAGCAGTTCTTC. Its protein is CSGNPLEEQFF. The chain links TRBV20-1 to TRBJ2-1; D gene ambiguous. CDR1 DFQATT and CDR2 SNEGSKA come from the germline V gene (reference sequence). This CDR3 is 11 amino acids long. V lost 7 bases and J lost 10, with 14 bases in between.

This clonotype was seen at least ten times. The gene calls are TRBV12-3 or TRBV12-4 and TRBJ1-1, with D possibly matching TRBD1 (6 bases). V gave up 6 bases and J gave up 4 bases, with 12 bases separating them. This CDR3 comprises 13 residues. This CDR3 is CASSRGGRTEAFF. In DNA, the CDR3 is TGTGCCAGCAGCCGAGGGGGGCGCACTGAAGCTTTCTTT.